What follows are 9 T cell receptor beta chains derived from one specimen sequenced in a study of CD8+ T cells in alopecia areata. As the sequencing template, cDNA was produced by extracting RNA and reverse transcribing it. Clones were sequenced by immunoSEQ multiplex PCR, and TCRdb holds only the in-frame ones, with some missing. The sample holds approximately 150,000 clones; roughly 60% are singletons and the top ten take 36%. Material for sequencing was CD8+ T cells sorted from blood. These receptors were collected from a human donor in good health.

This clone has more than one count but fewer than ten. J is TRBJ2-7 and V is TRBV27, with D uncertain. Germline V gene data show CDR1 as MNHEY and CDR2 as SMNVEV (reference sequence). Trimming removed 8 bases at V and 2 bases at J, with 10 bases between. The CDR3 runs 12 residues. As DNA, the CDR3 is TGTGCCAGCGGCCTGCGGCCCTACGAGCAGTACTTC. Protein sequence: CASGLRPYEQYF.

The chain joins TRBV7-8 to TRBJ1-2; 8 positions match TRBD1. This CDR3 has 17 residues. CDR1 and CDR2 from the germline V gene are SGHVS and FQNEAQ. J was trimmed by 4 bases and V by 5 bases; bases with no gene match: 15. The CDR3 nucleotides read TGTGCCAGCAGCCCAAATAGGGTTGGGACAGGAGGCTATGGCTACACCTTC. This gives the protein CASSPNRVGTGGYGYTF. Full variable domain (missing parts from reference TRBV7-8 and TRBJ1-2): GAGVSQSPRYKVAKRGQDVALRCDPISGHVSLFWYQQALGQGPEFLTYFQNEAQLDKSGLPSDRFFAERPEGSVSTLKIQRTQQEDSAVYLCASSPNRVGTGGYGYTFGSGTRLTVV.

J is TRBJ2-1 and V is TRBV27, with 7 bases identical to TRBD1. The V gene's germline CDR1 is MNHEY and CDR2 SMNVEV (reference sequence). The CDR3 length is 14 residues. The V segment lost 8 bases and the J segment 4 bases; nucleotides outside the gene matches: 8. CDR3 protein: CASQRQGFYNEQFF. CDR3 nucleotides: TGTGCCAGCCAACGACAGGGCTTTTACAATGAGCAGTTCTTC.

In its sample, this clone was seen a few times. The chain combines TRBV30 with TRBJ1-2; D is possibly TRBD1 (5 bases). This CDR3 is 13 amino acids long. Trimming left V 6 bases short and J 4 bases short, with 15 bases between. Looked up from germline, CDR1 is GTSNPN and CDR2 is SVGIG (reference sequence). The CDR3 DNA sequence: TGTGCCTGTATTCCGGGGGTAGGCTATGGCTACACCTTC. Translation gives CACIPGVGYGYTF.

This rearrangement joins TRBV27 to TRBJ2-1; perhaps TRBD2 as D (6 bases). Germline V gene lookup returns CDR1 MNHEY and CDR2 SMNVEV (reference sequence). V was clipped by 5 bases and J by 3 bases, with 8 bases between them. CDR3 length: 13 residues. CDR3 nucleotides: TGTGCCAGCAGTGTGGGAGGCTACAATGAGCAGTTCTTC. This translates into CASSVGGYNEQFF.

The chain is built from TRBV25-1 and TRBJ1-2, with D unclear. Trimming took off 6 bases at V and 5 bases at J, with 16 bases between the two ends. The CDR3 contains 14 residues. CDR1 MGHDK and CDR2 SYGVNS come from the germline V gene. The CDR3 loop is CASRDLPFSYGYTF. The CDR3 DNA follows: TGTGCCAGCAGGGATTTACCCTTCTCTTATGGCTACACCTTC.

This clone has more than one count but fewer than ten. The J gene is TRBJ1-2, the V gene TRBV10-2; D uncertain. CDR1 is WSHSY, CDR2 SAAADI, per germline. This CDR3 has 14 residues. Trimming removed 7 bases at V and 4 bases at J, with 16 bases between. The CDR3 reads CASTRGGRGYGYTF. CDR3 nucleotide sequence: TGCGCCAGCACCCGAGGAGGGCGGGGCTATGGCTACACCTTC.

As concerns this clone: Different DNA sequences within this sample yield the same CDR3. J is TRBJ2-7 and V is TRBV27; D remains ambiguous. This CDR3 comprises 11 residues. Per germline, CDR1 MNHEY and CDR2 SMNVEV (reference sequence). Trimming cost V 6 bases and J 0 bases, with 3 bases left between them. The CDR3: CASRDSYEQYF. In DNA, the CDR3 is TGTGCCAGCAGGGACTCCTACGAGCAGTACTTC.

The chain has TRBV27 and TRBJ1-2; D remains ambiguous. Trimming took 7 bases from V and 8 from J, leaving 17 bases between them. Germline V gene lookup returns CDR1 MNHEY and CDR2 SMNVEV (reference sequence). The CDR3 spans 13 residues. The CDR3 nucleotides read TGTGCCAGCAAGGATCCGGGAGGAGCGGGCTACACCTTC. Protein: CASKDPGGAGYTF.